Listed below are T cell receptor beta chains from one sample, sequenced in a study of shared clonotypes between healthy human individuals. Sequenced by immunoSEQ multiplex PCR; TCRdb stores in-frame clones only, minus some. The table shows over 2,000,000 clones, with 93% occurring only once. Sample: naive CD8+ T cells from PBMCs. All receptors derive from a man between 18 and 29 years old in good health. Some clones in this sample may be carry-over from other donors' samples. CDR3s leave out the opening cysteine and the closing phenylalanine or tryptophan.

V,J,CDR3
TRBV29-1,TRBJ1-2,SVEGTFGGVGYT
TRBV28,TRBJ2-1,ASSPFSRGGQF
TRBV11-2,TRBJ1-5,ASSLAQGWGQPQH
TRBV6-5,TRBJ2-7,ASSVTGEIYEQY
TRBV30,TRBJ1-2,AWSVVRDRYGYT
TRBV28,TRBJ1-1,ASSLRTGTGNTEAF
TRBV28,TRBJ2-2,ASTEGRELF
TRBV11-2,TRBJ2-1,ASSPDRVLAGYDEQF
TRBV27,TRBJ2-1,ASSLGRGGEQF
TRBV5-1,TRBJ2-2,ASSLDPTGELF
TRBV11-3,TRBJ2-1,ASSLARSGYNEQF
TRBV11-2,TRBJ2-7,ASSPGPLEQY
TRBV2,TRBJ2-7,ASSLSDSPSYSYEQY
TRBV7-9,TRBJ2-5,ASSLKSTETQY
TRBV19,TRBJ1-2,ASSRTGRGYGYT
TRBV12-5,TRBJ1-1,ASGLDLQHTEAF
TRBV7-2,TRBJ1-2,ASSPRGVYGYT
TRBV7-2,TRBJ1-3,ASSFPSGNTIY
TRBV9,TRBJ2-1,ASSVVSSGSWNEQF
TRBV7-9,TRBJ2-6,ASSLSSGSGANVLT
TRBV27,TRBJ2-7,ASSPLISSYEQY
TRBV19,TRBJ1-5,ASSMLVSSNQPQH
TRBV19,TRBJ1-2,ASRTTGNANYGYT
TRBV11-2,TRBJ2-7,ASSLGQAWEQY
TRBV5-1,TRBJ1-1,ASSLLVRDGNTEAF
TRBV7-2,TRBJ2-7,ASSPREQY
TRBV15,TRBJ2-7,ATSSGASETYEQY
TRBV7-3,TRBJ2-2,ASRATGGARELF
TRBV7-6,TRBJ2-3,ASSLAGWPTDTQY
TRBV7-2,TRBJ2-7,ASSPSFGQGVYEQY
TRBV5-4,TRBJ2-6,ASSPSAGSGANVLT
TRBV6-1,TRBJ2-7,ASSDPGLASYEQY
TRBV20-1,TRBJ2-7,SVREYYEQY
TRBV19,TRBJ2-5,ATRETPYQETQY
TRBV28,TRBJ1-1,ASSPETEAF
TRBV6-6,TRBJ1-4,ASGDNLGEKLF
TRBV13,TRBJ1-5,ASSLGADQPQH
TRBV2,TRBJ1-3,ASRGFDRAPGNTIY
TRBV7-2,TRBJ2-2,ASSEMRGSYTGELF
TRBV2,NA,ASSSGLSYEQY